The rows below give T cell receptor beta chains drawn from one sample of a study of blood T cell repertoires in COVID-19. Measured with immunoSEQ multiplex PCR; TCRdb has only the in-frame clones, and not every one. The sample carries more than 300,000 clones, more than 75% recorded once. Material: PBMCs or T cells enriched from blood (not recorded which). These receptors were taken from a woman in her late teens or twenties who had recovered from COVID-19. Each CDR3 is given with its conserved first and last residue. D genes are given only for firm matches. For some rows the clone size is stated as once, few or many, or as a class when expanded; others skip it.

J: TRBJ2-3; V: TRBV5-1; size: NA; D: NA; DNA: TGCGCCAGCAGCTTCGGGGGACAGAGTGGGGTTGTAACGGGGTATTTT; CDR3: CASSFGGQSGVVTGYF
J: TRBJ1-2; V: TRBV11-2; size: NA; D: NA; DNA: TGTGCCAGCAGCTTAGCTGGAGGGTTCTATGGCTACACCTTC; CDR3: CASSLAGGFYGYTF
J: TRBJ1-6; V: TRBV4-3; size: NA; D: NA; DNA: TGCGCCAGCAGCCAAGTTACTTATTCACCCCTCCACTTT; CDR3: CASSQVTYSPLHF
J: TRBJ2-5; V: TRBV5-4; size: many; D: NA; DNA: TGTGCCAGCAGCCAACTCGCTTCGGGAGAGACCCAGTACTTC; CDR3: CASSQLASGETQYF
J: TRBJ2-3; V: TRBV12-3/TRBV12-4; size: NA; D: NA; DNA: TGTGCCAGCCAAGGGGGAGATACGCAGTATTTT; CDR3: CASQGGDTQYF
J: TRBJ2-7; V: TRBV2; size: NA; D: NA; DNA: TGTGCCAGCAGTGAAGGCGGCGAGCAGTACTTC; CDR3: CASSEGGEQYF
J: TRBJ2-3; V: TRBV5-1; size: NA; D: NA; DNA: TGCGCCAGCAGCACAGACACAGATACGCAGTATTTT; CDR3: CASSTDTDTQYF
J: TRBJ2-5; V: TRBV11-2; size: NA; D: NA; DNA: TGTGCCAGCAGGAAACCGGGACACACGCCCCAAGAGACCCAGTACTTC; CDR3: CASRKPGHTPQETQYF
J: TRBJ2-7; V: TRBV28; size: NA; D: NA; DNA: TGTGCCAGCAGTTCTAGCTACGAGCAGTACTTC; CDR3: CASSSSYEQYF
J: TRBJ2-7; V: TRBV3-1/TRBV3-2; size: NA; D: NA; DNA: TGTGCCAGCAGCCCCTGGACAGACAGCTCCTACGAGCAGTACTTC; CDR3: CASSPWTDSSYEQYF
J: TRBJ2-7; V: TRBV7-2; size: few; D: TRBD1; DNA: TGTGCCAGCAGCTTAGATGGCAGGGGGAACGAGCAGTACTTC; CDR3: CASSLDGRGNEQYF
J: TRBJ1-1; V: TRBV19; size: NA; D: TRBD1; DNA: TGTGCCAGTAGTATAGCAGGGGGCACTGAAGCTTTCTTT; CDR3: CASSIAGGTEAFF
J: TRBJ2-7; V: TRBV29-1; size: NA; D: NA; DNA: TGCAGCGTTGCGACACGCCTGGTTTCCTACGAGCAGTACTTC; CDR3: CSVATRLVSYEQYF
J: TRBJ1-1; V: TRBV25-1; size: NA; D: NA; DNA: TGTGCCAGCAGTGAATTCGGGGGGCGCACTGAAGCTTTCTTT; CDR3: CASSEFGGRTEAFF
J: TRBJ2-3; V: TRBV4-1; size: NA; D: NA; DNA: TGCGCCAGCAGCCAGGGGACTTCTCCTAGCACAGATACGCAGTATTTT; CDR3: CASSQGTSPSTDTQYF
J: TRBJ2-7; V: TRBV11-1; size: NA; D: NA; DNA: TGTGCCAGCAGCTTAGGCGGCGGAGGGGCCGTTTACGAGCAGTACTTC; CDR3: CASSLGGGGAVYEQYF
J: TRBJ1-2; V: TRBV27; size: few; D: TRBD1; DNA: TGTGCCAGCACCCCACGACCGGGGACAGCCTATGGCTACACCTTC; CDR3: CASTPRPGTAYGYTF
J: TRBJ2-7; V: TRBV29-1; size: NA; D: TRBD2; DNA: TGCAGCGTTGTGAGCGGGGCGTCCTACGAGCAGTACTTC; CDR3: CSVVSGASYEQYF
J: TRBJ2-5; V: TRBV4-3; size: NA; D: TRBD2; DNA: TGCGCCAGCAGCCAAGGACTAGCGGGGGGCCGCCTCCCAGAGACCCAGTACTTC; CDR3: CASSQGLAGGRLPETQYF
J: TRBJ1-5; V: TRBV7-9; size: NA; D: NA; DNA: TGTGCCAGCAGCTTAGAGAGATTCAATAGCAATCAGCCCCAGCATTTT; CDR3: CASSLERFNSNQPQHF
J: TRBJ1-1; V: TRBV29-1; size: NA; D: TRBD1; DNA: TGCAGCGTTGAGCGGACAGGGATGGGCACTGAAGCTTTCTTT; CDR3: CSVERTGMGTEAFF
J: TRBJ1-4; V: TRBV9; size: few; D: TRBD1; DNA: TGTGCCAGCAGCGCCGACAGGGGGCCACCTAATGAAAAACTGTTTTTT; CDR3: CASSADRGPPNEKLFF
J: TRBJ1-5; V: TRBV30; size: NA; D: NA; DNA: TGTGCCTGGAGTGTAGGGAGTCAGCCCCAGCATTTT; CDR3: CAWSVGSQPQHF
J: TRBJ2-7; V: TRBV9; size: NA; D: NA; DNA: TGTGCCAGCAGCGGCGACTTTGGGTACGAGCAGTACTTC; CDR3: CASSGDFGYEQYF
J: TRBJ2-1; V: TRBV28; size: NA; D: TRBD2; DNA: TGTGCCAGCAGTTTTGGGCCGGGGGGATCCTACAATGAGCAGTTCTTC; CDR3: CASSFGPGGSYNEQFF
J: TRBJ2-7; V: TRBV7-2; size: once; D: TRBD2; DNA: TGTGCCAGCAGCAATAGCGGGGCGTCCTACGAGCAGTACTTC; CDR3: CASSNSGASYEQYF
J: TRBJ2-3; V: TRBV9; size: NA; D: NA; DNA: TGTGCCAGCAGCGCTAGCCTCTCGGGTACGCAGTATTTT; CDR3: CASSASLSGTQYF
J: TRBJ2-7; V: TRBV2; size: NA; D: NA; DNA: TGTGCCAGCAGTGTGGCAGACTACGAGCAGTACTTC; CDR3: CASSVADYEQYF
J: TRBJ1-1; V: TRBV12-5; size: NA; D: TRBD1; DNA: TGTGCTAGTGGTACGGGACAGGGGAACACTGAAGCTTTCTTT; CDR3: CASGTGQGNTEAFF
J: TRBJ2-1; V: TRBV3-1/TRBV3-2; size: few; D: TRBD2; DNA: TGTGCCAGCAGCCCGTCGGGGGGGGTAAATGAGCAGTTCTTC; CDR3: CASSPSGGVNEQFF
J: TRBJ1-5; V: TRBV12-1; size: NA; D: NA; DNA: TGTGCCAGCAGCTTTGAAAACAGGGGGCGCGGATATAGCAATCAGCCCCAGCATTTT; CDR3: CASSFENRGRGYSNQPQHF
J: TRBJ1-3; V: TRBV21-1; size: few; D: NA; DNA: TGTGCCAGCAGCAACGGGGAGGAGAAAAGCTCTGGAAACACCATATATTTT; CDR3: CASSNGEEKSSGNTIYF
J: TRBJ1-2; V: TRBV30; size: NA; D: NA; DNA: TGTGCCTGGAGTGGAACAGAGCCCCTCTATGGCTACACCTTC; CDR3: CAWSGTEPLYGYTF
J: TRBJ2-4; V: TRBV5-5; size: NA; D: NA; DNA: TGTGCCAGCAGCCGGGGACGGGGACCGGGAGTCCCGTACGAAAACATTCAGTACTTC; CDR3: CASSRGRGPGVPYENIQYF
J: TRBJ2-3; V: TRBV28; size: NA; D: TRBD2; DNA: TGTGCCAGCAGTTTAGGGGCGGGGGGCACAGATACGCAGTATTTT; CDR3: CASSLGAGGTDTQYF
J: TRBJ1-1; V: TRBV4-1; size: NA; D: NA; DNA: TGCGCCAGCAGCCCCGCGACAGTGACGAACACTGAAGCTTTCTTT; CDR3: CASSPATVTNTEAFF
J: TRBJ1-4; V: TRBV23-1; size: NA; D: TRBD1; DNA: TGCGCCAGCAGTCAAATCCGACAGGGGGCATTTGAAAAACTGTTTTTT; CDR3: CASSQIRQGAFEKLFF
J: TRBJ1-1; V: TRBV30; size: NA; D: TRBD1; DNA: TGTGCCTGGAGTGTACCGAGGACAGGGGGACCTGAAGCTTTCTTT; CDR3: CAWSVPRTGGPEAFF
J: TRBJ1-5; V: TRBV2; size: NA; D: TRBD1; DNA: TGTGCCATGGGGGACAGAGAAAATCAGCCCCAGCATTTT; CDR3: CAMGDRENQPQHF
J: TRBJ1-2; V: TRBV2; size: NA; D: NA; DNA: TGTGCCAGCAGTGAAGCAAGGGGCTATGGCTACACCTTC; CDR3: CASSEARGYGYTF
J: TRBJ2-1; V: TRBV28; size: NA; D: NA; DNA: TGTGCCAGCAGCGGTGGAGCGGCTAGCTCCTACAATGAGCAGTTCTTC; CDR3: CASSGGAASSYNEQFF